This is a list of T cell receptor beta chains from one sample in a study of preoperative IRX-2 immunotherapy in early breast cancer. The table came from immunoSEQ multiplex PCR; TCRdb's copy has only in-frame clones and leaves some out. The sample includes 60,000 or so clones, roughly 95% of them seen just once. This sample was obtained from a patient treated with IRX-2 immunotherapy. The receptors derive from a human donor with breast cancer. Each CDR3 is given with its conserved first and last residue. A D gene is named only where the DNA matches it firmly. Some rows mark clone size as missing; the rest say once, few, many or name a class of expanded clone.

cdr3_aa: CSVEDGANVLTF; cdr3_nt: TGCAGCGTTGAAGATGGGGCCAACGTCCTGACTTTC; clone_size: -; j_call: TRBJ2-6; d_call: -; v_call: TRBV29-1
cdr3_aa: CASSLRGSNYNEQFF; cdr3_nt: TGTGCCAGCAGTTTAAGGGGGAGTAACTACAATGAGCAGTTCTTC; clone_size: -; j_call: TRBJ2-1; d_call: -; v_call: TRBV27
cdr3_aa: CASSAGLGTDTQYF; cdr3_nt: TGTGCCAGCAGCGCGGGACTCGGCACAGATACGCAGTATTTT; clone_size: -; j_call: TRBJ2-3; d_call: -; v_call: TRBV7-2
cdr3_aa: CASSLRGELFF; cdr3_nt: TGTGCCAGCAGCTTAAGAGGGGAGCTGTTTTTT; clone_size: -; j_call: TRBJ2-2; d_call: -; v_call: TRBV7-2
cdr3_aa: CASSHESAGIYEQYF; cdr3_nt: TGCGCCAGCAGCCACGAGTCCGCGGGGATATACGAGCAGTACTTC; clone_size: -; j_call: TRBJ2-7; d_call: -; v_call: TRBV4-3
cdr3_aa: CASSLQGGTPNSPLHF; cdr3_nt: TGTGCCAGCAGCTTACAGGGAGGAACACCGAATTCACCCCTCCACTTT; clone_size: -; j_call: TRBJ1-6; d_call: -; v_call: TRBV7-8
cdr3_aa: CASSRRRGQGAGEQFF; cdr3_nt: TGTGCCAGTAGTCGCCGCCGCGGACAGGGGGCGGGGGAGCAGTTCTTC; clone_size: -; j_call: TRBJ2-1; d_call: TRBD1; v_call: TRBV19
cdr3_aa: CASSLVSTVSYGYTF; cdr3_nt: TGTGCCAGCAGCTTAGTTTCTACAGTTTCATATGGCTACACCTTC; clone_size: -; j_call: TRBJ1-2; d_call: -; v_call: TRBV7-2
cdr3_aa: CASSQYYEQYF; cdr3_nt: TGCGCCAGCAGCCAATACTACGAGCAGTACTTC; clone_size: -; j_call: TRBJ2-7; d_call: -; v_call: TRBV5-1
cdr3_aa: CASSPRIAVYNEQFF; cdr3_nt: TGCGCCAGCAGCCCCCGAATAGCGGTCTACAATGAGCAGTTCTTC; clone_size: -; j_call: TRBJ2-1; d_call: -; v_call: TRBV4-1
cdr3_aa: CASSTSGTFPYEQYF; cdr3_nt: TGTGCCAGCAGCACTAGCGGGACCTTTCCCTACGAGCAGTACTTC; clone_size: once; j_call: TRBJ2-7; d_call: TRBD2; v_call: TRBV9
cdr3_aa: CAWSVEDNGRYTF; cdr3_nt: TGTGCCTGGAGTGTAGAGGACAACGGGCGGTACACCTTC; clone_size: once; j_call: TRBJ1-2; d_call: -; v_call: TRBV30
cdr3_aa: CASSETGSGGYTF; cdr3_nt: TGTGCCAGCAGCGAGACAGGGTCTGGTGGCTACACCTTC; clone_size: -; j_call: TRBJ1-2; d_call: TRBD1; v_call: TRBV6-5
cdr3_aa: CAISESGRVNTEAFF; cdr3_nt: TGTGCCATCAGTGAGTCAGGTAGAGTGAACACTGAAGCTTTCTTT; clone_size: -; j_call: TRBJ1-1; d_call: -; v_call: TRBV10-3
cdr3_aa: CASRRGTGGTGELFF; cdr3_nt: TGTGCCAGCAGGAGAGGGACAGGGGGCACCGGGGAGCTGTTTTTT; clone_size: -; j_call: TRBJ2-2; d_call: TRBD1; v_call: TRBV2
cdr3_aa: CASSFATHGGEQYF; cdr3_nt: TGTGCCAGCAGTTTTGCTACTCACGGGGGGGAGCAGTACTTC; clone_size: -; j_call: TRBJ2-7; d_call: TRBD2; v_call: TRBV27
cdr3_aa: CASSQPPAATGDQFPATEAFF; cdr3_nt: TGTGCCAGCAGCCAGCCGCCCGCAGCCACCGGGGACCAATTCCCTGCCACTGAAGCTTTCTTT; clone_size: once; j_call: TRBJ1-1; d_call: -; v_call: TRBV7-6
cdr3_aa: CASRNWGETQYF; cdr3_nt: TGTGCCAGTAGGAACTGGGGGGAGACCCAGTACTTC; clone_size: -; j_call: TRBJ2-5; d_call: -; v_call: TRBV19
cdr3_aa: CASSLAGLAGGQNTQYF; cdr3_nt: TGTGCCAGCAGCTTAGCGGGACTAGCGGGAGGGCAGAATACGCAGTATTTT; clone_size: -; j_call: TRBJ2-3; d_call: TRBD2; v_call: TRBV7-2
cdr3_aa: CASSRDRGYEQYF; cdr3_nt: TGTGCCAGCAGTCGAGACAGGGGATACGAGCAGTACTTC; clone_size: few; j_call: TRBJ2-7; d_call: TRBD1; v_call: TRBV6-5
cdr3_aa: CASYLVGAPGTEAFF; cdr3_nt: TGTGCCAGTTACCTGGTGGGGGCTCCCGGCACTGAAGCTTTCTTT; clone_size: -; j_call: TRBJ1-1; d_call: -; v_call: TRBV7-2
cdr3_aa: CASSFQGSDEQYF; cdr3_nt: TGCGCCAGCAGCTTCCAGGGGAGCGACGAGCAGTACTTC; clone_size: -; j_call: TRBJ2-7; d_call: -; v_call: TRBV5-1
cdr3_aa: CASSYDTNTEAFF; cdr3_nt: TGTGCCAGCAGCTACGACACGAACACTGAAGCTTTCTTT; clone_size: once; j_call: TRBJ1-1; d_call: -; v_call: TRBV9
cdr3_aa: CASTHTGQGTNEQFF; cdr3_nt: TGTGCCAGCACGCACACGGGACAGGGAACGAATGAGCAGTTCTTC; clone_size: -; j_call: TRBJ2-1; d_call: TRBD1; v_call: TRBV7-2
cdr3_aa: CAPLRLWGEPSGGYEQYF; cdr3_nt: TGTGCCCCCCTCAGGTTATGGGGGGAACCGTCGGGGGGCTACGAGCAGTACTTC; clone_size: -; j_call: TRBJ2-7; d_call: TRBD2; v_call: TRBV10-3
cdr3_aa: CASSLGASGRYEQYF; cdr3_nt: TGTGCCAGCAGCTTGGGCGCTAGCGGGAGATACGAGCAGTACTTC; clone_size: -; j_call: TRBJ2-7; d_call: TRBD2; v_call: TRBV5-4
cdr3_aa: CASSGGSSYEQYF; cdr3_nt: TGTGCCAGCAGCGGTGGTAGCTCCTACGAGCAGTACTTC; clone_size: -; j_call: TRBJ2-7; d_call: -; v_call: TRBV9
cdr3_aa: CASSIMVGSPLGGYTF; cdr3_nt: TGTGCCAGTAGTATAATGGTCGGCAGCCCCCTGGGTGGCTACACCTTC; clone_size: -; j_call: TRBJ1-2; d_call: -; v_call: TRBV19
cdr3_aa: CASSLDGLAGGPGTDTQYF; cdr3_nt: TGTGCCAGCAGCTTAGATGGACTAGCGGGGGGGCCGGGCACAGATACGCAGTATTTT; clone_size: -; j_call: TRBJ2-3; d_call: TRBD2; v_call: TRBV11-2
cdr3_aa: CASSFLPRGANTGELFF; cdr3_nt: TGCGCCAGCAGCTTTCTCCCCCGAGGAGCGAACACCGGGGAGCTGTTTTTT; clone_size: -; j_call: TRBJ2-2; d_call: -; v_call: TRBV5-1
cdr3_aa: CASKGLGTDTQYF; cdr3_nt: TGTGCCAGCAAGGGACTAGGCACAGATACGCAGTATTTT; clone_size: once; j_call: TRBJ2-3; d_call: TRBD2; v_call: TRBV6-5
cdr3_aa: CASTYMPGTSFNEQFF; cdr3_nt: TGTGCCAGCACCTATATGCCGGGAACCTCCTTCAATGAGCAGTTCTTC; clone_size: -; j_call: TRBJ2-1; d_call: -; v_call: TRBV13
cdr3_aa: CASSPIVGSNEQFF; cdr3_nt: TGCGCCAGCAGCCCGATCGTCGGGTCCAATGAGCAGTTCTTC; clone_size: -; j_call: TRBJ2-1; d_call: -; v_call: TRBV4-3
cdr3_aa: CASSTPWRGRRNTIYF; cdr3_nt: TGTGCCAGCAGTACCCCTTGGCGGGGGCGAAGAAACACCATATATTTT; clone_size: -; j_call: TRBJ1-3; d_call: -; v_call: TRBV28